Listed here are 18 T cell receptor beta chains from one sample, sequenced in a study of blood T cell repertoires in COVID-19. Sequenced by immunoSEQ multiplex PCR; TCRdb stores in-frame clones only, minus some. The data hold fewer than 200,000 clones, with 76% observed a single time. Sequencing was performed on peripheral blood. Every receptor here comes from a woman older than 75 with acute or convalescent COVID-19.

The V gene is TRBV11-3, the J gene TRBJ2-3; 7 nucleotides agree with TRBD1. This CDR3 spans 14 amino acids. Germline V gene lookup returns CDR1 SGHNT and CDR2 YENEEA. V was pared by 5 bases and J by 2 bases, with 4 bases of the junction left unmatched. CDR3 in amino acids: CASSLQGPTDTQYF. In DNA form, the CDR3 reads TGTGCCAGCAGCCTACAGGGGCCCACAGATACGCAGTATTTT. Full variable domain (missing parts from reference TRBV11-3 and TRBJ2-3): EAGVVQSPRYKIIEKKQPVAFWCNPISGHNTLYWYLQNLGQGPELLIRYENEEAVDDSQLPKDRFSAERLKGVDSTLKIQPAELGDSAVYLCASSLQGPTDTQYFGPGTRLTVL.

The genes are TRBV27 and TRBJ2-7; tentatively, D is TRBD1 (6 bases). Per germline, CDR1 MNHEY and CDR2 SMNVEV (reference sequence). CDR3 length: 14 amino acids. Trimming shortened V by 8 bases and J by 5 bases, and 19 bases separated the two germline ends. As DNA, the CDR3 is TGTGCCAGCCATTCTCACGGGACACTTAACGAGCAGTACTTC. As protein: CASHSHGTLNEQYF.

The chain joins TRBV2 to TRBJ2-7; TRBD2 aligns across 8 bases. Unmatched junction bases numbered 16, after V lost 3 bases and J lost 6 bases. Germline V lookup: CDR1 SNHLY, CDR2 FYNNEI. The CDR3 contains 17 residues. The CDR3 protein is CASSDVAAGRALAEQYF. DNA for the CDR3: TGTGCCAGCAGTGACGTCGCTGCCGGGAGGGCCCTCGCCGAGCAGTACTTC.

This clone was counted a few times. The V and J genes are TRBV7-3 and TRBJ2-3; the match to TRBD2 covers 14 bases. This CDR3 has 14 amino acids. Per the germline V gene, CDR1 is SGHTA and CDR2 is FQGTGA. V trimming: 5 bases; J trimming: 9 bases; junction bases outside the gene matches: 4. This chain's CDR3 is CASSLGTSGGTQYF. For the CDR3, the DNA is TGTGCCAGCAGCCTCGGGACTAGCGGGGGAACGCAGTATTTT.

The rearrangement uses TRBV7-8 and TRBJ1-6; D ambiguous. There are 15 residues in the CDR3. V gave up 6 bases and J gave up 8 bases, with 17 bases separating them. CDR1 is SGHVS, CDR2 FQNEAQ, per germline. This chain's CDR3 is CASSLESLYDSPLHF. The CDR3 DNA reads TGTGCCAGCAGTCTAGAGTCCCTATATGATTCACCCCTCCACTTT.

The V and J genes are TRBV5-1 and TRBJ1-6; perhaps TRBD1 as D (5 bases). CDR1 and CDR2 from the germline V gene are SGHRS and YFSETQ. This CDR3 is 14 amino acids long. V was clipped by 3 bases and J by 5 bases, with 9 bases between them. CDR3 sequence reads: CASSYDSDNSPLHF. Here the CDR3 DNA reads TGCGCCAGCAGCTACGACAGTGATAATTCACCCCTCCACTTT.

CDR3 DNA: TGCGCCAGCAGCCCGGACAGGGCGAGTTCACCCCTCCACTTT. Its protein is CASSPDRASSPLHF. The V and J genes are TRBV4-1 and TRBJ1-6; 8 bases are shared with TRBD1. Unmatched junction bases numbered 5, after V lost 4 bases and J lost 9 bases. CDR1 and CDR2 (germline): MGHRA, YSYEKL. This CDR3 has 14 residues.

The V call is TRBV11-3, the J call TRBJ2-2; 7 bases are shared with TRBD1. The V segment lost 6 bases and the J segment 5 bases; nucleotides outside the gene matches: 6. CDR1 is SGHNT and CDR2 is YENEEA in the germline V gene. CDR3 length: 14 residues. CDR3 coding DNA: TGTGCCAGCAGTAGACAGGGAGAGACCGGGGAGCTGTTTTTT. This sequence encodes CASSRQGETGELFF.

The genes are TRBV5-1 and TRBJ1-5; no clear D gene. V was pared by 0 bases and J by 1 base, with 8 bases between. The length of the CDR3 is 15 residues. CDR1 is SGHRS and CDR2 is YFSETQ in the germline V gene. CDR3 coding DNA: TGCGCCAGCAGCTTGGGAGGGCGGAGCAATCAGCCCCAGCATTTT. Protein sequence: CASSLGGRSNQPQHF. Using reference TRBV5-1 and TRBJ1-5 for the parts outside the CDR3, the full variable domain is KAGVTQTPRYLIKTRGQQVTLSCSPISGHRSVSWYQQTPGQGLQFLFEYFSETQRNKGNFPGRFSGRQFSNSRSEMNVSTLELGDSALYLCASSLGGRSNQPQHFGDGTRLSIL.

This clone was counted a few times. The chain links TRBV27 to TRBJ1-5; D is unresolved. V lost 5 bases, J lost 0 bases, and 11 bases lay in between. CDR3 length: 15 amino acids. Looked up from germline, CDR1 is MNHEY and CDR2 is SMNVEV (reference sequence). The CDR3 DNA sequence: TGTGCCAGCAGTGAGGGCTCTAATAGCAATCAGCCCCAGCATTTT. Translation gives CASSEGSNSNQPQHF.

The chain is built from TRBV27 and TRBJ2-1; tentative D call: TRBD2 (5 bases). The ends were cut back, 3 bases at V and 7 bases at J, with 16 bases in the middle. Germline V CDR1 and CDR2: MNHEY, SMNVEV (reference sequence). The CDR3 is 15 residues long. The CDR3 spells CASSFLLGSANEQFF. The CDR3, as DNA: TGTGCCAGCAGTTTTTTACTAGGATCGGCAAATGAGCAGTTCTTC.

V is TRBV18 and J is TRBJ1-5, with 8 bases aligning to TRBD1. V lost 0 bases, J lost 7 bases, and 8 bases stayed unmatched. The CDR3 has 16 amino acids. Germline CDR1 and CDR2: KGHSH and LQKENI. This chain's CDR3 is CASSPPAGTGMQPQHF. The CDR3 DNA reads as TGTGCCAGCTCACCACCGGCAGGGACAGGTATGCAGCCCCAGCATTTT.

In DNA, the CDR3 is TGTGCCAGCAGTTATGAATCCCTGGGTTCAGGCGGCTACACCTTC. It encodes CASSYESLGSGGYTF. V is TRBV6-2 or TRBV6-3 and J is TRBJ1-2, with D unresolved. This CDR3 contains 15 residues. Trimming left V 3 bases short and J 8 bases short, with 19 bases between. CDR1 MNHEY and CDR2 SVGEGT come from the germline V gene.

V gene TRBV5-1 combines with J gene TRBJ1-5; TRBD1 matches 7 bases. The V gene end was trimmed by 4 bases and the J gene end by 5 bases; junction bases not matched to a gene: 6. The length of the CDR3 is 14 residues. The germline gives CDR1 SGHRS, CDR2 YFSETQ. Here the CDR3 reads CASSPGTEDQPQHF. The CDR3 bases are TGCGCCAGCAGCCCCGGGACAGAAGATCAGCCCCAGCATTTT.

The chain recombines TRBV5-1 with TRBJ1-5, with TRBD1 matching over 9 bases. CDR1 and CDR2 from the germline V gene are SGHRS and YFSETQ. The CDR3 has 15 amino acids. V shed 4 bases, J shed 2 bases, and the junction held 4 bases outside the gene matches. CDR3 residues: CASSATGGGNQPQHF. The CDR3 bases are TGCGCCAGCAGCGCCACAGGGGGCGGCAATCAGCCCCAGCATTTT.

V is TRBV7-3 and J is TRBJ2-1, with D maybe TRBD1 (7 bases). Germline V lookup: CDR1 SGHTA, CDR2 FQGTGA. The CDR3 covers 14 residues. V lost 4 bases, J lost 10 bases, and 17 bases lay in between. CDR3 nucleotides: TGTGCCAGCAGCTCCCCGAACGGAGGGGGCGAGCAGTTCTTC. Amino acids: CASSSPNGGGEQFF.

The rearrangement uses TRBV18 and TRBJ1-1; no firm D call. The germline V gene has CDR1 KGHSH and CDR2 LQKENI. The CDR3 is 13 residues long. V lost 3 bases, J lost 4 bases, and 9 bases lay in between. CDR3 sequence (DNA): TGTGCCAGCTCACCCGATAGCGCCACTGAAGCTTTCTTT. Its translation is CASSPDSATEAFF.

This chain joins TRBV5-1 and TRBJ2-1; TRBD2 matches at 13 bases. This CDR3 is built from 16 residues. Germline CDR1 is SGHRS and CDR2 is YFSETQ. V shed 4 bases, J shed 8 bases, and the junction held 9 bases outside the gene matches. The CDR3 spells CASSPDQGLAGYEQFF. The CDR3 DNA is TGCGCCAGCAGCCCGGACCAGGGACTAGCGGGGTATGAGCAGTTCTTC.